This T cell receptor beta chain was observed in a study of blood T cell repertoires in COVID-19 (dated by TCRdb to 2018 to 2020). Describing the broader study: The collaborator samples originated in the United States, Italy and Spain and spanned the acute and convalescent phases of COVID-19. The prospective study material was composed of cDNA or gDNA derived from T cells, B-cell-depleted T cells, or PBMCs. Subjects who had been exposed to COVID-19, were actively infected with it, or had recovered from it provided the deeply sampled blood TCRbeta repertoires that made up the dataset. The repertoires were made available in a free public database intended to serve as a resource for research on the immune response to SARS-CoV-2. Samples came from the ongoing ImmuneRACE study (first 160 participants) plus 1,254 subjects from 6 global collaborators. The sample metadata nearly always contained a de-identified subject ID, COVID-19 status, age in years and sex. Where HLA class I and class II types were available, the types were taken from metadata supplied by the sample provider, not from assay-based typing.

Whole blood was collected in K2EDTA tubes by collaborating institutions according to the institutions' own protocols. For TCRbeta analysis, collaborators shipped samples as frozen whole blood, isolated PBMCs, or DNA extracted from either of those sample types. Comment on this clone: Its cognate antigen has yet to be identified. One base away there is no much larger clone; base qualities are not given.

Overall study outcomes, separate from this receptor: The quantity of clinical and demographic metadata differed by source and by participant and was supplied without curation.

The immunoSEQ Assay, a bias-controlled multiplex PCR, was used to amplify TCRbeta CDR3 regions from genomic DNA. As for how the authors treated the data: The number of nucleated cells in each sample was estimated by amplification of reference gene primers within the assay. To quantify the absolute abundance of each unique TCRbeta CDR3 rearrangement, sequence reads were collapsed and filtered. For each sample, productive Simpson clonality was calculated as the square root of Simpson's diversity index over productive rearrangements. Drawn from immuneACCESS, this table holds only the in-frame rearrangements with V and J called that TCRdb kept. Clones are partly lost; checked studies trace under half to an unresolved V gene and leave the rest unexplained. The D gene and trimming were derived from the DNA, and the V and J assignments and clone size from that table. This sample holds approximately 410,000 clones; 70% to 90% were observed only once. Together, the top ten hold over 1.3% of the sample.

Between the V and J ends, shortened by 0 bases and 4 bases respectively, the junction contains 10 bases. CDR1 and CDR2 are drawn from the germline V gene: MNHEY, SVGAGI. The CDR3 runs 15 residues from the cysteine to the phenylalanine. Of all the DNA, just the CDR3 is kept, 45 bases in frame from base 1. The receptor chain draws on TRBV6-5 and TRBJ1-3, with no D gene named confidently. Sequencing was done on a sample of peripheral blood. This receptor was identified in a woman between 25 and 40 years old with active or convalescent COVID-19. This receptor carries the CDR3 CASSYSWQRGNTIYF. The nucleotides are TGTGCCAGCAGTTACTCGTGGCAACGCGGAAACACCATATATTTT.